This TCR beta chain derives from a study of blood T cell repertoires in COVID-19. Study details: The analysed material was cDNA or gDNA that came from T cells, B-cell-depleted T cells, or PBMCs.

The authors' processing: Estimated nucleated cell counts came from reference gene primer amplification. Method: immunoSEQ multiplex PCR; TCRdb's copy keeps in-frame clones and lacks some. That table furnishes V, J and clone size, whereas the DNA furnished D and trimming. This repertoire shows about 110,000 clones, roughly two thirds found once; its top ten account for less than 1%. Trimming took 4 bases from V and 0 from J, leaving 10 bases between them. The CDR3 runs to 14 residues. From germline, CDR1 is SGHKS and CDR2 YYEKEE (reference sequence). This sequence joins TRBV5-5 and TRBJ1-2, with D uncertain. The sequence came from a human donor with acute or convalescent COVID-19. The donor label of this sample is uncertain. Sequenced: peripheral blood. This CDR3 is CASSPRRANYGYTF. The CDR3 DNA sequence: TGTGCCAGCAGCCCGAGGCGGGCTAACTATGGCTACACCTTC.